A single sample gave rise to the 11 T cell receptor beta chains below, sequenced in a study of cytomegalovirus exposure and HLA in healthy donors. Amplification used 60 Vbeta primers and 13 Jbeta primers. Clones were sequenced by immunoSEQ multiplex PCR, and TCRdb holds only the in-frame ones, with some missing. With 130,000 to 150,000 clones in the sample, the ten largest clones hold roughly 2.7%. What was sequenced was PBMCs. The receptors derive from a middle-aged man in good health and CMV-seronegative.

The chain has TRBV27 and TRBJ2-7, with a possible D match to TRBD2 (6 bases). The V gene lost 5 bases and the J gene lost 2 bases, with 16 bases spanning the gap. The germline V gene encodes CDR1 MNHEY and CDR2 SMNVEV (reference sequence). CDR3 length equals 15 residues. CDR3 amino acids: CASSRARAGTYEQYF. The CDR3 DNA sequence: TGTGCCAGCAGTCGGGCGAGGGCGGGGACCTACGAGCAGTACTTC.

The V call is TRBV19, the J call TRBJ1-6; tentative D call: TRBD1 (6 bases). The CDR3 consists of 12 residues. The germline V and J ends were trimmed by 7 bases and 8 bases, with 9 bases remaining between them. CDR1 is LNHDA and CDR2 is SQIVND in the germline V gene (reference sequence). The CDR3 loop is CASKSGDSPLHF. DNA for the CDR3: TGTGCCAGTAAGTCAGGGGATTCACCCCTCCACTTT.

The chain carries TRBV28 and TRBJ1-5; D uncertain. Trimming stripped 1 base from V and 0 bases from J, with 10 bases between. This CDR3 is 16 amino acids long. The germline V gene encodes CDR1 MDHEN and CDR2 SYDVKM. The CDR3 sequence is CASSLSKWYSNQPQHF. As DNA, the CDR3 is TGTGCCAGCAGTTTATCTAAGTGGTATAGCAATCAGCCCCAGCATTTT.

CDR3 nucleotide sequence: TGTGCCAGCAGCTTAGACCACAACCTCTACGAGCAGTACTTC. Protein sequence: CASSLDHNLYEQYF. The J gene is TRBJ2-7, the V gene TRBV7-2; D is unclear. Trimming took off 1 base at V and 3 bases at J, with 10 bases between the two ends. There are 14 residues in the CDR3. Per the germline V gene, CDR1 is SGHTA and CDR2 is FQGNSA. Combining the CDR3 with reference TRBV7-2 and TRBJ2-7 gives the whole variable domain GAGVSQSPSNKVTEKGKDVELRCDPISGHTALYWYRQSLGQGLEFLIYFQGNSAPDKSGLPSDRFSAERTGGSVSTLTIQRTQQEDSAVYLCASSLDHNLYEQYFGPGTRLTVT.

J is TRBJ2-7 and V is TRBV7-6; 9 bases line up with TRBD1. Unmatched junction bases numbered 7, after V lost 5 bases and J lost 5 bases. The CDR3 covers 14 residues. CDR1 and CDR2 (germline): SGHVS, FNYEAQ. CDR3 sequence reads: CASSPQQGANEQYF. CDR3 bases: TGTGCCAGCAGCCCGCAACAGGGGGCCAACGAGCAGTACTTC.

The chain joins TRBV5-5 to TRBJ1-3; 11 bases agree with TRBD1. Germline CDR1 reads SGHKS; CDR2 reads YYEKEE (reference sequence). V lost 0 bases to trimming and J lost 8 bases; unmatched junction nucleotides: 4. This CDR3 region has 15 residues. CDR3 bases: TGTGCCAGCAGCTTGGGGACAGGGGGCGCAGACACCATATATTTT. Translated, it gives CASSLGTGGADTIYF.

The gene calls are TRBV19 and TRBJ1-4; weak D call: TRBD1 (5 bases). Trimming took off 3 bases at V and 8 bases at J, with 13 bases between the two ends. The CDR3 has 14 residues. CDR1 is LNHDA, CDR2 SQIVND, per germline (reference sequence). CDR3 in amino acids: CASSIRGGREKLFF. Written as DNA, the CDR3 is TGTGCCAGTAGTATCCGGGGGGGGAGAGAAAAACTGTTTTTT. Looking up the rest from reference TRBV19 and TRBJ1-4 gives the full variable domain: DGGITQSPKYLFRKEGQNVTLSCEQNLNHDAMYWYRQDPGQGLRLIYYSQIVNDFQKGDIAEGYSVSREKKESFPLTVTSAQKNPTAFYLCASSIRGGREKLFFGSGTQLSVL.

This chain connects TRBV14 to TRBJ2-5; D is unresolved. The CDR3 is 12 residues long. The V end lost 4 bases, the J end lost 3 bases, and 6 bases lay between the germline ends. From germline, CDR1 is SGHDN and CDR2 FVKESK. The CDR3 reads CASSLIEETQYF. The CDR3 DNA follows: TGTGCCAGCAGCCTTATCGAAGAGACCCAGTACTTC. Variable domain in full (rest from reference TRBV14 and TRBJ2-5): EAGVTQFPSHSVIEKGQTVTLRCDPISGHDNLYWYRRVMGKEIKFLLHFVKESKQDESGMPNNRFLAERTGGTYSTLKVQPAELEDSGVYFCASSLIEETQYFGPGTRLLVL.

V is TRBV7-3 and J is TRBJ1-1; possibly TRBD1 for D (5 bases). The CDR3 contains 13 residues. Germline V gene sequence: CDR1 SGHTA, CDR2 FQGTGA. V shed 6 bases and J shed 1 base, with 9 bases lying between them. In DNA form, the CDR3 reads TGTGCCAGCAGATCCCAGGGGAACACTGAAGCTTTCTTT. Amino acids: CASRSQGNTEAFF.

V is TRBV6-5 and J is TRBJ2-7; D may be TRBD1 (5 bases). V was shortened by 4 bases and J by 2 bases, with 12 bases between the two germline ends. The length of the CDR3 is 14 residues. CDR1 MNHEY and CDR2 SVGAGI come from the germline V gene. CDR3 bases: TGTGCCAGCAGTTCAGGACAAACAACCTACGAGCAGTACTTC. Translation: CASSSGQTTYEQYF.

This rearrangement joins TRBV7-8 to TRBJ2-7; possibly TRBD2 for D (6 bases). Trimming removed 0 bases at V and 1 base at J, with 13 bases between. The CDR3 runs 16 residues. Germline V lookup: CDR1 SGHVS, CDR2 FQNEAQ. The CDR3 sequence: CASSLAPDGSSYEQYF. The CDR3 DNA follows: TGTGCCAGCAGCTTAGCTCCGGACGGGAGTTCCTACGAGCAGTACTTC.